The TCR beta chain under discussion was sequenced for a study of immune evolution from preneoplasia to lung adenocarcinoma. Whole-study context: HLA loss of heterozygosity: roughly 6.6% AIS, approximately 15% MIA, approximately 31% ADC, none AAH. Study-level results: Later-stage lesions appeared to have more T cells, more diversity, less clonality.

As concerns this clone: Its antigen remains unidentified.

TCRdb's table, derived via immunoSEQ multiplex PCR, lists solely in-frame clones and lacks some. The repertoire holds more than 15,000 clones, with about 88% as singletons. Patients had resection in Japan or China between about 2014 and 2017. Nucleic acids came from premalignant or tumor cells enriched by macro-dissection. The specimen was FFPE invasive lung adenocarcinoma tissue. This clonotype originated in a person aged 65-85 years with invasive lung adenocarcinoma.

The CDR3 loop reads CAWSGRGVMQYF. The CDR3 DNA reads as TGTGCCTGGAGTGGCAGGGGAGTTATGCAGTACTTC. The chain employs TRBV30 and TRBJ2-7, with D perhaps TRBD1 (6 bases). The germline V and J ends were trimmed by 1 base and 9 bases, with 13 bases remaining between them. Germline V gene lookup returns CDR1 GTSNPN and CDR2 SVGIG (reference sequence). The CDR3 totals 12 residues.